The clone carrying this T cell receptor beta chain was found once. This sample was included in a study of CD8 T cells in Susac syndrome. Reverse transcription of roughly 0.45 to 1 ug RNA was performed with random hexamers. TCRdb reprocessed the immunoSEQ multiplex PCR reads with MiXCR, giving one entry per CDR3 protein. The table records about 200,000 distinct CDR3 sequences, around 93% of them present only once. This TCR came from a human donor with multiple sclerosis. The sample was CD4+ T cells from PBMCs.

The CDR3 sequence: CASSGGQGSAYEQYV. The CDR3 region has the DNA TGTGCCAGCAGCGGAGGACAGGGTTCCGCCTACGAGCAGTACGTC. The rearrangement joins TRBV7-9 to TRBJ2-7; 8 bases match TRBD1. Germline V CDR1 and CDR2: SEHNR, FQNEAQ (reference sequence). The CDR3 has 15 residues. V lost 5 bases and J lost 2; bases outside the gene matches: 8.